This T cell receptor (beta chain) was identified in a study of spatial heterogeneity in lung cancer. In the study overall: A total of around 76 untreated early-stage non-small cell lung cancer patients served as donors. Sequencing was performed on follow-up PBMC samples when available, collected at a median of about two years after resection.

Each CDR3 protein is one row after TCRdb ran MiXCR on the 5' RACE reads. This sample has roughly 120,000 distinct CDR3 sequences, with 12% found just once. The time point is: blood at routine non-recurrence follow-up after resection. No cell sorting; template was whole RNA from tumor, lung tissue or PBMC. The receptor was derived from a male donor with early-stage non-small cell lung cancer. The source was PBMCs, collected at follow-up.

The CDR3 coding sequence is TGTGCCAGCAGCTACGGAAGTGAAAAACTGTTTTTT. This gives the protein CASSYGSEKLFF. This chain connects TRBV9 to TRBJ1-4, with D unclear. CDR3 length: 12 amino acids. Germline V gene lookup returns CDR1 SGDLS and CDR2 YYNGEE. Trimming cost V 4 bases and J 7 bases, with 8 bases left between them.